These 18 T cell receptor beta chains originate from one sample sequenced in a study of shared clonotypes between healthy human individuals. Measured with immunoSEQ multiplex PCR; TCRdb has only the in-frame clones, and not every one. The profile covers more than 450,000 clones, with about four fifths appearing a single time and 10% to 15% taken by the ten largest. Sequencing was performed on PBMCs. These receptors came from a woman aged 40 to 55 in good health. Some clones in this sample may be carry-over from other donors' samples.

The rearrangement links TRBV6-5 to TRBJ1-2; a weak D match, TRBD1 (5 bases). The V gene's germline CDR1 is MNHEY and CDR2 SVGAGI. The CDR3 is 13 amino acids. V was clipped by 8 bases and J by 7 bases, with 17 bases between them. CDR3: CASGRPTDLGYTF. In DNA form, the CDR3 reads TGTGCCAGCGGGCGACCGACAGATCTTGGCTACACCTTC.

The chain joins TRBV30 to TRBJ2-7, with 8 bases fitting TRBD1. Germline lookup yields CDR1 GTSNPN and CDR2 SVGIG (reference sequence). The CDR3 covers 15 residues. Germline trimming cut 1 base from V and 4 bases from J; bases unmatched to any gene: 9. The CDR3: CAWSEGTGGSYEQYF. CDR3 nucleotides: TGTGCCTGGAGTGAAGGCACAGGGGGATCGTACGAGCAGTACTTC.

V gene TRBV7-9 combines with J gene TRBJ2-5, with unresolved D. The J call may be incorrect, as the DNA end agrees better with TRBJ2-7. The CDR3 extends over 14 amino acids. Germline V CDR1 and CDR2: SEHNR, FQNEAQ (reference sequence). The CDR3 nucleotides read TGTGCCAGCAGCTTAGACGACGCCTCCTACGAGCAGTACTTC. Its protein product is CASSLDDASYEQYF.

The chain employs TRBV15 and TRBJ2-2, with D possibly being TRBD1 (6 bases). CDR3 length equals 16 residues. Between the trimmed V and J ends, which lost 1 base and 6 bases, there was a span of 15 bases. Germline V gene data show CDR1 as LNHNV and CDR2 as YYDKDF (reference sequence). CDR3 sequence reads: CATSRVSGKGAGELFF. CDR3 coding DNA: TGTGCCACCAGCAGAGTTTCAGGGAAGGGGGCCGGGGAGCTGTTTTTT.

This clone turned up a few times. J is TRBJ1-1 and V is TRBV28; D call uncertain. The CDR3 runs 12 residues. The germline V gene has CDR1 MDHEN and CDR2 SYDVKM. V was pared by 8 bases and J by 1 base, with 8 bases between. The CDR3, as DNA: TGTGCCAGCCGTGATCCGAACACTGAAGCTTTCTTT. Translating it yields CASRDPNTEAFF. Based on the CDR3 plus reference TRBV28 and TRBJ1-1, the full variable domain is DVKVTQSSRYLVKRTGEKVFLECVQDMDHENMFWYRQDPGLGLRLIYFSYDVKMKEKGDIPEGYSVSREKKERFSLILESASTNQTSMYLCASRDPNTEAFFGQGTRLTVV.

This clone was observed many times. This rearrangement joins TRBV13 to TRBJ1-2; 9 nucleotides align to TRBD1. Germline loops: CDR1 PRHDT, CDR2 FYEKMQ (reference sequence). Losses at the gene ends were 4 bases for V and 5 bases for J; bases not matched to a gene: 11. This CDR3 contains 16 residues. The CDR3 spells CASSSEPGQGRYGYTF. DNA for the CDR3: TGTGCCAGCAGCTCGGAACCCGGACAGGGGAGGTATGGCTACACCTTC.

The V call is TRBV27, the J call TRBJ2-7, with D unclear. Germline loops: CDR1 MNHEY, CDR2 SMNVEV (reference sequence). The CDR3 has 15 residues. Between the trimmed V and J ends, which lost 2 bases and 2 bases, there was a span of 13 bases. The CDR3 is CASSLGFGRAYEQYF. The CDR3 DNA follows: TGTGCCAGCAGTTTAGGGTTCGGACGGGCCTACGAGCAGTACTTC.

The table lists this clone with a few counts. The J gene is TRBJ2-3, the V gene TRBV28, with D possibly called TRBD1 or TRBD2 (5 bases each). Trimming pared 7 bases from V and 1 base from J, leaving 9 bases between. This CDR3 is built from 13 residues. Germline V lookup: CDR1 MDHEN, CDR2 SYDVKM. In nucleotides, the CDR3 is TGTGCCAGCAACGGGGCCGGCACAGATACGCAGTATTTT. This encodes CASNGAGTDTQYF.

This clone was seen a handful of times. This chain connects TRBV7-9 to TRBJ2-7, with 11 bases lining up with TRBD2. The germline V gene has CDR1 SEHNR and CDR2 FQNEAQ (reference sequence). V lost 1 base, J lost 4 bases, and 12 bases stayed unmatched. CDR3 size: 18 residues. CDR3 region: CASSLDTSGSKVAYEQYF. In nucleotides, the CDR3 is TGTGCCAGCAGCTTAGATACTAGCGGGAGTAAGGTTGCTTACGAGCAGTACTTC.

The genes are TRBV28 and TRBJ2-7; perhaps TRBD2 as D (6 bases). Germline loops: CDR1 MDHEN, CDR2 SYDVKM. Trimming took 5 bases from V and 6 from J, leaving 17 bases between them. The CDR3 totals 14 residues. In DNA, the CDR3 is TGTGCCAGCAGTACCCTCCGGAGGGCCGGCGAGCAGTACTTC. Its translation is CASSTLRRAGEQYF.

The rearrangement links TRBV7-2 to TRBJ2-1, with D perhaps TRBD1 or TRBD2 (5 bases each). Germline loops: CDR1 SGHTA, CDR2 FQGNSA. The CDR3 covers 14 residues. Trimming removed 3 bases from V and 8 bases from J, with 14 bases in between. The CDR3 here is CASSLYQGVDEQFF. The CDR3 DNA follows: TGTGCCAGCAGCTTGTACCAGGGAGTGGATGAGCAGTTCTTC.

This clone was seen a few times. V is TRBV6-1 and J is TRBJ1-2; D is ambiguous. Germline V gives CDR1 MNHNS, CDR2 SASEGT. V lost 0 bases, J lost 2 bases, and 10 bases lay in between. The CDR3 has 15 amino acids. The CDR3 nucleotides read TGTGCCAGCAGTGAAGCAGAAGACATCAACTATGGCTACACCTTC. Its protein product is CASSEAEDINYGYTF.

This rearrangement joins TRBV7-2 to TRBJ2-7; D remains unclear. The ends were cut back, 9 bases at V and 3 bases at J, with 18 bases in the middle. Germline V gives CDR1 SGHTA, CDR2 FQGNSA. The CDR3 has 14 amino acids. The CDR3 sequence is CASSLSTGRYEQYF. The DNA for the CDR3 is TGTGCCAGTAGCCTCAGCACGGGTCGCTACGAGCAGTACTTC.

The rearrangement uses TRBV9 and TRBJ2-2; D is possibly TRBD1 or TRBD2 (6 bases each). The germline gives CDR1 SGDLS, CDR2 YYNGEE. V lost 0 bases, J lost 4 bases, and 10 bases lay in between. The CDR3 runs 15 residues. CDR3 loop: CASSVVPGATGELFF. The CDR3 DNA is TGTGCCAGCAGCGTAGTTCCGGGGGCCACCGGGGAGCTGTTTTTT.

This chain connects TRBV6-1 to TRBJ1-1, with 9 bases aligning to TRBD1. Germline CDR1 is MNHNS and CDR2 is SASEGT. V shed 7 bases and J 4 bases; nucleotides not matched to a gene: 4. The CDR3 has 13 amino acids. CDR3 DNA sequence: TGTGCCAGCAAATCGACAGGGGGCACTGAAGCTTTCTTT. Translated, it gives CASKSTGGTEAFF.

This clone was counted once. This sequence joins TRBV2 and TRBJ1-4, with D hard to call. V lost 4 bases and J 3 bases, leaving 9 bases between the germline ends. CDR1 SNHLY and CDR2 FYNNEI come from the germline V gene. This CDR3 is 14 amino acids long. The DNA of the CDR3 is TGTGCCAGCAGTGTGGGGTATTCTAATGAAAAACTGTTTTTT. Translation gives CASSVGYSNEKLFF. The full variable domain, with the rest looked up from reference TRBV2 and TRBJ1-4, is EPEVTQTPSHQVTQMGQEVILRCVPISNHLYFYWYRQILGQKVEFLVSFYNNEISEKSEIFDDQFSVERPDGSNFTLKIRSTKLEDSAMYFCASSVGYSNEKLFFGSGTQLSVL.

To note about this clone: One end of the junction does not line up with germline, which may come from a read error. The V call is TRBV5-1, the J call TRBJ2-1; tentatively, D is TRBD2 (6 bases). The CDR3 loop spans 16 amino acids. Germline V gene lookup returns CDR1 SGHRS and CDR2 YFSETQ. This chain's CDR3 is CASSLVRDFSSNEQFF. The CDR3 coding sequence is TGCGCCAGCAGCTTGGTTCGGGACTTTTCCTCCAATGAGCAGTTCTTC.

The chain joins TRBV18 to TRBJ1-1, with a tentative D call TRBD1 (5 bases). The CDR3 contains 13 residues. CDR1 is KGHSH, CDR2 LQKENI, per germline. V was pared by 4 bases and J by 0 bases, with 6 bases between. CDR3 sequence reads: CASSQGLNTEAFF. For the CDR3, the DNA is TGTGCCAGCTCACAGGGGCTGAACACTGAAGCTTTCTTT.